A selection of T cell receptor beta chains follows, all from one sample in a study of T cell responses to AZD1222 COVID-19 vaccine. Here immunoSEQ multiplex PCR was the method, and the copy in TCRdb shows in-frame clones only, minus some. The sample has fewer than 150,000 clones, about 93% seen once. Sequencing was performed on peripheral blood, taken on day 0 of AZD1222 vaccination. These receptors originate from an adult in good health. Each CDR3 is given with its conserved first and last residue. A D gene is named only where the DNA matches it firmly. Clone size is shown for a subset of rows, as once, few, many or a class of expanded clone.

D	J	size	V	CDR3	DNA
-	TRBJ1-4	few	TRBV12-3/TRBV12-4	CASSLGSREKLFF	TGTGCCAGCAGTTTAGGTTCTAGGGAAAAACTGTTTTTT
TRBD1	TRBJ1-2	-	TRBV29-1	CSVAWTGGFGYTF	TGCAGCGTCGCCTGGACAGGGGGCTTTGGCTACACCTTC
-	TRBJ1-5	-	TRBV19	CASSDPPGTYNQPQHF	TGTGCCAGTAGTGATCCGCCAGGGACCTACAATCAGCCCCAGCATTTT
-	TRBJ2-7	-	TRBV7-5	CARSPGLAGGTYEQYF	TGTGCCAGAAGCCCGGGACTAGCGGGGGGTACCTACGAGCAGTACTTC
TRBD1	TRBJ2-7	-	TRBV2	CASADRGSPTGEQYF	TGTGCCAGTGCGGACAGGGGATCCCCCACGGGTGAGCAGTACTTC
-	TRBJ1-5	-	TRBV4-1	CASSLQDSNQPQHF	TGCGCCAGCAGCCTACAGGACAGCAATCAGCCCCAGCATTTT
-	TRBJ1-2	-	TRBV19	CASSLPSTVGGGYTF	TGTGCCAGTAGTTTACCTTCGACAGTAGGGGGTGGCTACACCTTC
TRBD1	TRBJ2-4	-	TRBV5-4	CASSLAGTENIQYF	TGTGCCAGCAGCTTGGCCGGGACAGAAAACATTCAGTACTTC
-	TRBJ1-6	-	TRBV11-2	CASSSAGYHYNSPLHF	TGTGCCAGCAGCTCCGCAGGGTACCATTATAATTCACCCCTCCACTTT
-	TRBJ2-7	-	TRBV25-1	CASVDGAYEQYF	TGTGCCAGCGTTGACGGGGCCTACGAGCAGTACTTC
TRBD1	TRBJ2-5	once	TRBV7-2	CASSFLGTEETQYF	TGTGCCAGCAGCTTTTTGGGGACAGAAGAGACCCAGTACTTC
TRBD2	TRBJ2-3	-	TRBV5-1	CASSQGLAVQGTQYF	TGCGCCAGCAGCCAAGGACTAGCGGTACAAGGTACGCAGTATTTT
-	TRBJ1-2	-	TRBV6-6	CASSYSIIDGYTF	TGTGCCAGCAGTTACTCGATCATTGATGGCTACACCTTC
TRBD2	TRBJ2-7	-	TRBV19	CASSALTSGGSSWEQYF	TGTGCCAGTAGTGCGTTAACTAGCGGGGGAAGTTCCTGGGAGCAGTACTTC
-	TRBJ2-7	-	TRBV7-8	CASSLALRQGNHEQYF	TGTGCCAGCAGCTTAGCGCTCCGGCAGGGTAACCACGAGCAGTACTTC
-	TRBJ2-5	-	TRBV5-1	CASSFQGLEETQYF	TGCGCCAGCAGCTTCCAGGGGCTCGAGGAGACCCAGTACTTC
TRBD2	TRBJ2-1	-	TRBV10-3	CAIRSGGAHEQFF	TGTGCCATCAGAAGCGGGGGGGCCCATGAGCAGTTCTTC
-	TRBJ1-6	-	TRBV6-4	CASSEQGNSPLHF	TGTGCCAGCAGTGAGCAGGGAAATTCACCCCTCCACTTT
-	TRBJ1-5	-	TRBV19	CASSRGSNQPQHF	TGTGCCAGTAGTAGGGGTAGCAATCAGCCCCAGCATTTT
TRBD1	TRBJ1-5	-	TRBV15	CATSRDLGQGRNQPQHF	TGTGCCACCAGCAGAGATTTGGGACAGGGTCGGAATCAGCCCCAGCATTTT
-	TRBJ1-4	-	TRBV18	CASSPVGGYEKLFF	TGTGCCAGCTCACCGGTGGGTGGTTATGAAAAACTGTTTTTT
TRBD2	TRBJ2-1	-	TRBV5-4	CASSFGLAGAYNEQFF	TGTGCCAGCAGCTTCGGTCTAGCGGGGGCTTACAATGAGCAGTTCTTC
TRBD1	TRBJ1-2	-	TRBV7-2	CASSLTGTGNYGYTF	TGTGCCAGCAGCTTAACCGGGACAGGGAACTATGGCTACACCTTC
TRBD1	TRBJ1-4	-	TRBV19	CASSGRTGDRGEKLFF	TGTGCCAGTAGTGGAAGGACAGGGGATCGGGGTGAAAAACTGTTTTTT
TRBD1	TRBJ1-2	-	TRBV6-5	CASWSGQGYGYTF	TGTGCCAGCTGGTCGGGACAGGGCTATGGCTACACCTTC
TRBD1	TRBJ1-3	-	TRBV3-1/TRBV3-2	CASSQQTGWGNTIYF	TGTGCCAGCAGCCAGCAGACAGGGTGGGGAAACACCATATATTTT
TRBD1	TRBJ2-1	-	TRBV3-1/TRBV3-2	CASSQERQGWSEQFF	TGTGCCAGCAGCCAAGAACGACAGGGATGGAGTGAGCAGTTCTTC
TRBD2	TRBJ2-2	once	TRBV5-1	CASSPGTSGPFANTGELFF	TGCGCCAGCAGCCCGGGGACTAGCGGGCCGTTCGCGAACACCGGGGAGCTGTTTTTT
-	TRBJ2-1	-	TRBV2	CARRGLSSYNEQFF	TGTGCCAGGCGGGGGCTGAGCTCCTACAATGAGCAGTTCTTC
TRBD2	TRBJ2-3	-	TRBV5-5	CASSASPGGADTQYF	TGTGCCAGCAGCGCTAGCCCGGGAGGAGCAGATACGCAGTATTTT
-	TRBJ1-5	once	TRBV18	CASSPPGQPQHF	TGTGCCAGCTCACCGCCGGGTCAGCCCCAGCATTTT
-	TRBJ1-2	-	TRBV5-4	CASSPRPETYGYTF	TGTGCCAGCAGCCCTAGACCCGAAACCTATGGCTACACCTTC
TRBD1	TRBJ1-1	-	TRBV28	CASSFGTVNTEAFF	TGTGCCAGCAGTTTTGGGACAGTGAACACTGAAGCTTTCTTT
-	TRBJ1-4	-	TRBV5-6	CASSFLDGELFF	TGTGCCAGCAGCTTTTTGGACGGGGAACTGTTTTTT
-	TRBJ1-2	-	TRBV27	CASALQGRIGYTF	TGTGCCAGCGCACTCCAGGGTCGGATCGGCTACACCTTC
-	TRBJ1-2	-	TRBV7-9	CASSYGGANYGYTF	TGTGCCAGCAGCTACGGGGGTGCTAACTATGGCTACACCTTC
-	TRBJ1-5	-	TRBV19	CASSITGDSSNQPQHF	TGTGCCAGTAGTATAACGGGGGATTCGAGCAATCAGCCCCAGCATTTT
TRBD1	TRBJ2-1	-	TRBV7-9	CASSSSWTGVNEQFF	TGTGCCAGCAGCTCAAGTTGGACAGGGGTGAATGAGCAGTTCTTC
TRBD2	TRBJ2-1	-	TRBV27	CASSLSRSSGGFTFF	TGTGCCAGCAGTTTATCGAGAAGTAGCGGGGGCTTTACGTTCTTC
TRBD1	TRBJ2-1	-	TRBV29-1	CSVDLRTGRSYNEQFF	TGCAGCGTTGATCTCAGGACAGGGCGCTCCTACAATGAGCAGTTCTTC
-	TRBJ2-2	-	TRBV7-2	CASSFRGLHTGELFF	TGTGCCAGCAGCTTCCGGGGGCTGCACACCGGGGAGCTGTTTTTT
-	TRBJ2-7	-	TRBV5-1	CASSPAMGGRNEQYF	TGCGCCAGCAGCCCGGCCATGGGGGGCCGAAACGAGCAGTACTTC
TRBD1	TRBJ1-3	-	TRBV30	CAWSVREDRTSGNTIYF	TGTGCCTGGAGTGTACGAGAGGACAGGACCTCTGGAAACACCATATATTTT
TRBD1	TRBJ1-1	-	TRBV29-1	CSVELDRVGLNTEAFF	TGCAGCGTTGAACTAGACAGGGTGGGACTTAACACTGAAGCTTTCTTT
-	TRBJ1-2	-	TRBV19	CASSPTRNYGYTF	TGTGCCAGTAGCCCAACAAGGAACTATGGCTACACCTTC
-	TRBJ1-1	-	TRBV6-1	CASSEVGRGATEAFF	TGTGCCAGCAGTGAAGTCGGTCGGGGGGCGACTGAAGCTTTCTTT
-	TRBJ1-5	-	TRBV7-9	CASSPDRLGGGQPQHF	TGTGCCAGCAGCCCCGACAGGTTGGGGGGCGGTCAGCCCCAGCATTTT
-	TRBJ1-5	-	TRBV19	CASSIEEGNQPQHF	TGTGCCAGTAGTATAGAGGAGGGCAATCAGCCCCAGCATTTT
-	TRBJ2-1	-	TRBV25-1	CASSGWDGAFNEQFF	TGTGCCAGCAGTGGTTGGGACGGAGCCTTCAATGAGCAGTTCTTC
TRBD2	TRBJ2-3	-	TRBV7-2	CASSLASGVGTDTQYF	TGTGCCAGCAGCTTAGCCAGCGGGGTAGGCACAGATACGCAGTATTTT
-	TRBJ1-1	-	TRBV27	CASSLRDGNTEAFF	TGTGCCAGCAGTTTAAGGGACGGGAACACTGAAGCTTTCTTT
-	TRBJ2-7	-	TRBV5-1	CASSPRTDSYEQYF	TGCGCCAGCAGCCCCAGGACAGATTCCTACGAGCAGTACTTC
TRBD1	TRBJ1-4	-	TRBV5-1	CASSRGPPNEKLFF	TGCGCCAGCTCTAGGGGGCCGCCTAATGAAAAACTGTTTTTT
-	TRBJ2-7	-	TRBV20-1	CSVRGVYEQYF	TGCAGTGTTAGGGGTGTTTACGAGCAGTACTTC
-	TRBJ1-3	-	TRBV6-5	CASSYGPGSGNTIYF	TGTGCCAGCAGTTACGGGCCAGGCTCTGGAAACACCATATATTTT